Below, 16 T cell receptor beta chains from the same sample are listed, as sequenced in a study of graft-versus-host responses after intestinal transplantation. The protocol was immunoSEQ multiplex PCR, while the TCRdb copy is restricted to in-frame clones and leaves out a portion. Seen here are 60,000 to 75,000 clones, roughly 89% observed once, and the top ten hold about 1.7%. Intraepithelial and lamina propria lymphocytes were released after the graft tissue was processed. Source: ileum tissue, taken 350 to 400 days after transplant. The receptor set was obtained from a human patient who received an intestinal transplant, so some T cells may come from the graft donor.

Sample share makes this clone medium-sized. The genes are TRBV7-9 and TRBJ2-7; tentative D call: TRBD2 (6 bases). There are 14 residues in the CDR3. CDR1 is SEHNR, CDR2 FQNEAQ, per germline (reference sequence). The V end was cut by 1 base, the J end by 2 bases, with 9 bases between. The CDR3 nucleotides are TGTGCCAGCAGCTTAGACGGGGGAACCTACGAGCAGTACTTC. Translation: CASSLDGGTYEQYF.

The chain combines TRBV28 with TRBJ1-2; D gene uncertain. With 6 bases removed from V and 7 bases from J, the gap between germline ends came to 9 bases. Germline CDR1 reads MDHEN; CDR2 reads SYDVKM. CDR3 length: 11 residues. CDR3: CASRGLFGYTF. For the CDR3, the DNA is TGTGCCAGCAGGGGCCTCTTTGGCTACACCTTC.

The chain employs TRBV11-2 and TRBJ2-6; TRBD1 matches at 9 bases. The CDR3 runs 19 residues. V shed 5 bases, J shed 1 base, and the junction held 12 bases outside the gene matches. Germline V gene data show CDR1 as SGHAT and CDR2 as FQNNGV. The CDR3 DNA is TGTGCCAGCAGCCCAGGAGGGACAGGGAAGTATTCTGGGGCCAACGTCCTGACTTTC. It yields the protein CASSPGGTGKYSGANVLTF.

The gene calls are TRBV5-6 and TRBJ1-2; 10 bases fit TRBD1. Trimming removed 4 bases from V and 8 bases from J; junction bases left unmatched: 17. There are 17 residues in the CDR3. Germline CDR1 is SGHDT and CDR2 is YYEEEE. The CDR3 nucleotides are TGTGCCAGCAGCCCACTCGTTTTCACGGACAGGGGGAACGGCTACACCTTC. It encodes CASSPLVFTDRGNGYTF.

The CDR3 sequence is CASRAGQGPNYEQYF. The CDR3 nucleotides are TGTGCCAGCAGAGCAGGACAGGGGCCAAATTACGAGCAGTACTTC. The rearrangement joins TRBV6-5 to TRBJ2-7; 9 bases are a match to TRBD1. This CDR3 region has 15 residues. The trim removed 6 bases at V and 4 bases at J, leaving 10 bases unmatched. The germline CDR1 and CDR2 sequences are MNHEY and SVGAGI.

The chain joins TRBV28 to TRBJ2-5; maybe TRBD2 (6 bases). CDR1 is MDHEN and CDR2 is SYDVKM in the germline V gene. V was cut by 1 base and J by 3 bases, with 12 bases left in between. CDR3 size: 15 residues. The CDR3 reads CASSLLGGYKETQYF. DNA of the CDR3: TGTGCCAGCAGTTTATTGGGAGGATATAAAGAGACCCAGTACTTC.

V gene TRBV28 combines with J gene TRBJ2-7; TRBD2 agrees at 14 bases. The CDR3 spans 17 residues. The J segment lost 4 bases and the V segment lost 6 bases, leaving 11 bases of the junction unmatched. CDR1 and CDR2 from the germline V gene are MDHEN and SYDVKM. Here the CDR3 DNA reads TGTGCCAGCAGCACGGGACTAGCGGGAGTCTATAGGTACGAGCAGTACTTC. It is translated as CASSTGLAGVYRYEQYF.

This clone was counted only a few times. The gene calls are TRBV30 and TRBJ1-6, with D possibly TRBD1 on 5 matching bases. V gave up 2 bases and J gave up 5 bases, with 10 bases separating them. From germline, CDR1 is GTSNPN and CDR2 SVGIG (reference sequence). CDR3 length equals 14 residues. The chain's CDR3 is CAWSLSGDNSPLHF. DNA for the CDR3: TGTGCCTGGAGTTTATCGGGGGATAATTCACCCCTCCACTTT.

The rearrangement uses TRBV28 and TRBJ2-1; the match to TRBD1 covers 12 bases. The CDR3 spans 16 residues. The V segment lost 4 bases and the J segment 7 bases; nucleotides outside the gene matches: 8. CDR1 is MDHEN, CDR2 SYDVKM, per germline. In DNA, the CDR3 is TGTGCCAGCAGTTCTCCGGGACAGGGGGCAAGGAATGAGCAGTTCTTC. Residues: CASSSPGQGARNEQFF.

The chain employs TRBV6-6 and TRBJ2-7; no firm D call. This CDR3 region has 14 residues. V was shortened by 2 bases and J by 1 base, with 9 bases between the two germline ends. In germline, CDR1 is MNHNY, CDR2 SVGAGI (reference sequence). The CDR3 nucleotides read TGTGCCAGCAGTTACCTTAGTGGGTCCTACGAGCAGTACTTC. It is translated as CASSYLSGSYEQYF.

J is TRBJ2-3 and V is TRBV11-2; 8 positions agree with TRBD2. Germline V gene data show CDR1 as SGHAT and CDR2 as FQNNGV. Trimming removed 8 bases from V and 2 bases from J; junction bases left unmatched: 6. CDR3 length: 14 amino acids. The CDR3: CASSSGRYTDTQYF. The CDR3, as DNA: TGTGCCAGCTCTAGCGGGCGATACACAGATACGCAGTATTTT. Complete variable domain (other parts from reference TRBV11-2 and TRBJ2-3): EAGVAQSPRYKIIEKRQSVAFWCNPISGHATLYWYQQILGQGPKLLIQFQNNGVVDDSQLPKDRFSAERLKGVDSTLKIQPAKLEDSAVYLCASSSGRYTDTQYFGPGTRLTVL.

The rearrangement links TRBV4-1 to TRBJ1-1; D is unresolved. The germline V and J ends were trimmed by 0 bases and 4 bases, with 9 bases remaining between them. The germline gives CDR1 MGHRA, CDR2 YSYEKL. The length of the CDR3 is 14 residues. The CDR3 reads CASSQEGGSTEAFF. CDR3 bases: TGCGCCAGCAGCCAAGAGGGCGGGAGCACTGAAGCTTTCTTT.

CDR3 in DNA: TGCAGCGGTACACCCCGGGACTTCCTGGCAGATACGCAGTATTTT. As protein: CSGTPRDFLADTQYF. The rearrangement uses TRBV29-1 and TRBJ2-3; D may be TRBD2 (6 bases). Trimming removed 7 bases at V and 4 bases at J, with 21 bases between. The CDR3 is 15 residues long. Germline V lookup: CDR1 SQVTM, CDR2 ANQGSEA.

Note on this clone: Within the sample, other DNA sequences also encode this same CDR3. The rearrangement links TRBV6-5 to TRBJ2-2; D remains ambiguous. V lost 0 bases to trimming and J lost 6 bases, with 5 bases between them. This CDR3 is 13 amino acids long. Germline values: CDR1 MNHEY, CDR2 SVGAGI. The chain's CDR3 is CASSYSLAGELFF. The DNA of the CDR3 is TGTGCCAGCAGTTACTCCTTAGCCGGGGAGCTGTTTTTT.

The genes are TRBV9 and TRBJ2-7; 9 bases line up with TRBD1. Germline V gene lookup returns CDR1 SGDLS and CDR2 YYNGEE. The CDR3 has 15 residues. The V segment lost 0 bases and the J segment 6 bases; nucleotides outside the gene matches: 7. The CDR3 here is CASSVDWDRASEQYF. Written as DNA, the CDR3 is TGTGCCAGCAGCGTAGATTGGGACAGGGCGTCCGAGCAGTACTTC.

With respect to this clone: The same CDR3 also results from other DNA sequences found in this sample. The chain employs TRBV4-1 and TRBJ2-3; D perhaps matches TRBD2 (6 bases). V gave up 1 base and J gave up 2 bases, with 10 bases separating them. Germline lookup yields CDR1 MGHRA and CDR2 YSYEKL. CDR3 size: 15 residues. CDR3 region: CASSQGGLHTDTQYF. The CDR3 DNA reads TGCGCCAGCAGCCAAGGTGGACTACACACAGATACGCAGTATTTT.